This TCR beta chain was observed in a study of cytomegalovirus exposure and HLA in healthy donors (dated by TCRdb to about 2017). Background on the whole study: In an earlier analysis of some 610 of the donors, roughly 300 Gb of sequence data and approximately 120 million unique TCR beta sequences from about 190 million T cells were reported. An early release covering more than 500 HLA-typed donors comprised about 300 gigabases of sequencing data and tens of millions of unique TCR sequences. Of the 300 to 400 genotyped donors, 65% to 90% fell in the genetic ancestry cluster associated with self-reported Caucasian donors. The aim of the study was to test whether cataloging public T cell receptors could identify signatures of past pathogen exposure. The T cell repertoires of under 700 subjects were profiled by immunosequencing and related to cytomegalovirus serostatus. A separate validation cohort of more than 100 different subjects was used in addition to the roughly 670-subject first cohort. To predict cytomegalovirus infection status, the study brought together high-throughput TCR immunosequencing, statistical association of individual TCRs with disease status, and machine learning. A later analysis re-examined previously published TCR beta repertoires from more than 550 donors and added high-resolution HLA genotyping to investigate patterns of TCR occurrence. In the later analysis, no new phenotypic data were used to find candidate immune exposures; instead, reliance was placed on TCR beta sequences and their occurrence across donors. An earlier analysis of approximately 630 of the donors applied high-throughput TCR beta sequencing to assess whether each TCR beta V gene segment acted as functional or pseudogenic. Donor age, sex, ethnicity and CMV serostatus were compiled together with the repertoire data. In a later genetic analysis, genome-wide SNP genotypes for about 65% of the roughly 670 donors were used, and that subset was treated as a discovery cohort. Every repertoire in the discovery cohort had been generated on one and the same sequencing platform. HLA typing covered class I and class II loci at four-digit resolution. The number of typed donors differed by locus: about 620-640 for A, B, C, DRB1 and DQB1; 522 for DQA1; around 580 for DPA1; and about 450 for DPB1. Four or five DR-DQ haplotypes were handled as single units for association and clustering because linkage in the cohort was strong. Among about 370 genotyped donors of the cohort, an average of approximately 200,000 unique TCR beta nucleotide sequences was sequenced per donor, of which approximately 19% were non-productive. Overall results and qualifications from the work: In vitro tests confirmed that a few of the cytomegalovirus-associated TCR beta chains recognize cytomegalovirus antigens. This cohort had only TCR beta chains sequenced, and the lack of alpha or paired-chain data limited which features could be detected. When HLA alleles, especially DR and DQ, strongly co-occurred, TCR associations were difficult to assign to individual alleles. In a later genetic analysis, fewer N-insertions in productive TCRs were reported among donors in an Asian-associated ancestry cluster than the roughly 700-donor mean. The only immune exposure information available for the cohort was CMV serostatus. A later genetic analysis associated a missense DCLRE1C variant with V-gene and J-gene trimming of TCR beta chains, and an independent cohort replicated the association. A later analysis found that TCR association rates varied across HLA loci, with DRB1 alleles showing the most associated TCRs and HLA-C alleles the fewest. Because the 87-base-pair reads could not distinguish some IMGT-functional V segments, including TRBV6-2 and TRBV6-3, those segments were excluded. A later analysis found that HLA-associated TCR beta chains were more clonally expanded and had lower generation probabilities than equally common non-associated chains. Presence/absence analyses assumed roughly uniform sequencing depth across donors, an assumption that may not hold. Linkage disequilibrium might explain the correlated functional status among segregating V segments, but an unknown experimental factor could not be ruled out. A later analysis found that most CMV-associated TCR beta chains appeared HLA-restricted, with HLA associations seemingly driven largely by CMV exposure. Specific HLA alleles were associated with 18,000 or so TCR beta sequences at a false discovery rate of 0.05 in a later analysis. The classifier was reported to diagnose cytomegalovirus status with high specificity and sensitivity in both the original cohort and the validation cohort. Most TCR sequences were observed very rarely across donors, whereas some public TCRs were present in many individuals. The sequencing pipeline was judged likely to have produced a cluster of highly shared sequence variants as a technical artifact. Because some donors lacked HLA typing at each locus, the association tests relied only on the typed subset. A further reported finding was that TCR beta sequences accurately predicted the HLA-A and HLA-B alleles for most subjects in the first cohort. In an earlier analysis of some 640 of the donors, most TCR beta V segments were observed in productive rearrangements about 87% or about 30% of the time, broadly matching IMGT annotations. The earlier analysis of about 600 of the donors excluded approximately 17 rarely observed V segments, including chromosome 9 orphons, because counts were too low. A later analysis reported that several top co-occurrence clusters appeared linked to parvovirus B19, influenza, CMV and Epstein-Barr virus. According to the authors, the approach could potentially be generalized to other disease states and immunological phenotypes. A total of 150 to 200 TCR beta chains were listed by the study as associated with cytomegalovirus.

Library prep was done by the immunoSEQ multiplex PCR assay. For the multiplex PCR, a mixture combining 60 forward primers for TCR Vbeta segments and 13 reverse primers for TCR Jbeta segments was used. The CDR3 region of rearranged TCR beta genes was amplified from genomic DNA with a multiplex PCR assay. On the Illumina HiSeq System, the amplified TCR beta libraries were sequenced as 87-base-pair reads. The original methods were these. Across the 700 or so repertoires, a later analysis counted about 81 million unique TCR beta chains, some 11 million of which were shared by at least two donors. Raw reads were error-corrected and collapsed into unique sequences with a nearest-neighbor algorithm that merged closely related sequences to remove PCR and sequencing errors. Alignment of CDR3 sequences to IMGT reference sequences was used to assign V, D and J gene segments. For a sequence to be retained, a match of at least six nucleotides to both a V gene segment and a J gene segment was required. A rearrangement counted as productive if the CDR3 had no stop codons and remained in frame with V and J, and every other rearrangement counted as non-productive. CDR3 was defined according to IMGT convention as the region running from the second conserved V-encoded cysteine to the conserved J-encoded phenylalanine. Sequences without an unambiguous match to a single V gene segment were excluded from the earlier analysis of a few hundred of the donors. An earlier analysis of some 610 of the donors called V segments functional above 56.7% productive rearrangements and segregating when the between-donor standard deviation exceeded 5%. A statistical classification framework was developed to diagnose cytomegalovirus status using the catalog of TCR beta chain sequences. V and J gene assignment, in a later analysis, came from comparing TCR nucleotide sequences with IMGT/GENE-DB human TR gene sequences. In a later analysis, CDR3 sequences and most-parsimonious VDJ recombination scenarios were assigned using the TCRdist pipeline. In a later analysis, each TCR beta chain was defined by its CDR3 amino acid sequence together with its V-gene family, and reads without a unique V-gene family were excluded. A later analysis removed 592 highly shared, low-generation-probability nucleotide sequences to deal with suspected cross-contamination and a sequencing artifact. In a later analysis, a clonal expansion index for each public chain was calculated from normalized within-repertoire ranks of inferred template counts. In a later analysis, generation probabilities were computed with a VDJ recombination model fitted to out-of-frame rearrangements, and the resulting probabilities were checked against IGoR. In a later analysis, TCR-TCR, TCR-HLA and TCR-CMV co-occurrence was scored with hypergeometric tests, and a repertoire-size bias correction was applied to TCR pairs. A later analysis estimated false discovery rates by permuting HLA or CMV assignments 20 times. In a later analysis, co-occurring TCRs were grouped with DBSCAN, and TCRdist sequence similarity was added when clustering was performed within HLA-allele-positive subsets. Repertoires with fewer than 30,000 or more than 120,000 public chains, plus five repertoires with anomalous nucleotide sharing, were excluded from co-occurrence clustering. TCRdb carries this immuneACCESS record with in-frame sequences only. Its versions omit some clonotypes, under half of them owing to an unresolved V gene in the studies checked, with the rest unexplained. The D gene and trimming were derived from the DNA, and the V and J assignments and clone size from that table. The sample has hundreds of thousands of clones on record, around 65% of them singletons. The ten largest clones represent 2% to 2.5% of the sample.

The germline V gene (reference sequence) gives CDR1 as LNHDA and CDR2 as SQIVND. The CDR3 contains 14 residues, cysteine and phenylalanine counted. The read is trimmed to its CDR3 DNA, 42 bases read in frame from base 1. V ends up 11 bases short and J 0 bases short, with an unmatched junction base count of 7. In total, over 600 healthy bone marrow donors made up the cohort. At the time of sampling, all cohort members were nominally healthy, though unrecorded immune exposures were likely present. The donor tested CMV seronegative, placing the donor among the roughly 340 seronegative members of the cohort. Each donor provided a peripheral blood sample, and peripheral blood mononuclear cells were used for TCR beta sequencing. The Qiagen DNeasy Blood Extraction Kit was used to extract genomic DNA from the blood cell samples. Notes on this clone: The antigen it recognizes is unknown. No base quality information exists; no much larger clone differs at one position.

The TCR was taken from a female donor in good health and CMV-seronegative. The receptor chain draws on TRBV19 and TRBJ1-5, and 7 bases in between align with TRBD1. The sequencing input was PBMCs. The CDR3 in this case is CAGGQIYSNQPQHF. Here is the DNA: TGTGCCGGGGGACAGATTTATAGCAATCAGCCCCAGCATTTT.